The 21 T cell receptor beta chains below all came from one sample that was sequenced in a study of cytomegalovirus exposure and HLA in healthy donors. 13 Jbeta primers and 60 Vbeta primers were used for the PCR. TCRdb's copy holds only in-frame clones and misses some; the assay was immunoSEQ multiplex PCR. The table lists roughly 100,000 clones, 60% to 70% of them singletons, with 2.5% to 4% in the top ten. The sample taken for sequencing was PBMCs. These receptors were collected from a woman in her forties or fifties in good health and CMV-seronegative.

The rearrangement links TRBV5-1 to TRBJ2-6; D possibly corresponds to TRBD2 (6 bases). Germline-derived CDR1 and CDR2 are SGHRS and YFSETQ. Trimming left V 3 bases short and J 1 base short, with 17 bases between. The CDR3 runs to 18 residues. The chain's CDR3 is CASSSWGEITSGANVLTF. The CDR3 DNA sequence: TGCGCCAGCAGCTCCTGGGGGGAGATAACTTCTGGGGCCAACGTCCTGACTTTC.

This clone was seen a few times. This chain joins TRBV15 and TRBJ1-2; D is possibly TRBD1 (6 bases). This CDR3 spans 12 amino acids. From germline, CDR1 is LNHNV and CDR2 YYDKDF (reference sequence). V lost 5 bases and J 6 bases, leaving 10 bases between the germline ends. CDR3 in amino acids: CATSVGGDGYTF. The CDR3 DNA follows: TGTGCCACCAGCGTAGGGGGGGATGGCTACACCTTC.

The V call is TRBV7-2, the J call TRBJ2-5; perhaps TRBD2 as D (6 bases). V was cut by 2 bases and J by 5 bases, with 15 bases left in between. CDR1 and CDR2 (germline): SGHTA, FQGNSA. The CDR3 consists of 15 residues. The CDR3: CASSLMEGLLETQYF. CDR3 sequence (DNA): TGTGCCAGCAGCTTAATGGAGGGGTTGTTGGAGACCCAGTACTTC.

The CDR3 DNA sequence: TGTGCCGGAACGGACAGGGCAACCTACAATGAGCAGTTCTTC. Protein: CAGTDRATYNEQFF. The genes are TRBV7-2 and TRBJ2-1, with 8 bases identical to TRBD1. This CDR3 has 14 amino acids. Looked up from germline, CDR1 is SGHTA and CDR2 is FQGNSA. J gave up 2 bases and V 11 bases, and 8 bases lay outside the gene matches. Complete variable domain (other parts from reference TRBV7-2 and TRBJ2-1): GAGVSQSPSNKVTEKGKDVELRCDPISGHTALYWYRQSLGQGLEFLIYFQGNSAPDKSGLPSDRFSAERTGGSVSTLTIQRTQQEDSAVYLCAGTDRATYNEQFFGPGTRLTVL.

The chain links TRBV7-3 to TRBJ2-1; 9 bases fit TRBD2. After removal of 5 bases from V and 9 bases from J, the junction contained 11 bases not matched to a gene. In germline, CDR1 is SGHTA, CDR2 FQGTGA. This CDR3 is 15 amino acids long. CDR3 nucleotides: TGTGCCAGCAGCGCCGGGACTAGCCTTGGCGGTGAGCAGTTCTTC. Translating it yields CASSAGTSLGGEQFF.

This clone occurred a few times. The chain joins TRBV7-6 to TRBJ2-1; the D gene is possibly TRBD1 (6 bases). The CDR3 is made up of 20 amino acids. Trimming took 3 bases from V and 6 from J, leaving 30 bases between them. The germline gives CDR1 SGHVS, CDR2 FNYEAQ. Here the CDR3 reads CASSFGPVLSGTFKLNEQFF. The CDR3 DNA is TGTGCCAGCAGCTTTGGGCCGGTGCTGTCAGGGACATTCAAACTCAATGAGCAGTTCTTC.

This chain joins TRBV12-5 and TRBJ2-7, with D unresolved. The germline V and J ends were trimmed by 6 bases and 7 bases, with 10 bases remaining between them. This CDR3 contains 11 residues. Germline-derived CDR1 and CDR2 are LGHNT and FRNRAP. The CDR3 coding sequence is TGTGCTAGTGGGATTAGCATGGAGCAGTACTTC. Encoded protein: CASGISMEQYF.

This clone appeared a few times. V gene TRBV23-1 combines with J gene TRBJ2-3; TRBD2 aligns across 11 bases. TRBV23-1 is given ORF status, its function remaining uncertain. CDR3 size: 18 residues. The J segment lost 0 bases and the V segment lost 6 bases, leaving 11 bases of the junction unmatched. The CDR3 DNA reads TGCGCCAGCAGAGAGGTGGTAGCGGGGGGGATTAGCACAGATACGCAGTATTTT. Its protein product is CASREVVAGGISTDTQYF.

This chain uses TRBV11-3 with TRBJ2-2, with 11 bases identical to TRBD2. V shed 6 bases and J 11 bases; nucleotides not matched to a gene: 8. Germline V CDR1 and CDR2: SGHNT, YENEEA. The CDR3 is made up of 14 amino acids. The DNA for the CDR3 is TGTGCCAGCAGTCCCGGGACTAGCGGCTTAGAGCTGTTTTTT. It codes for CASSPGTSGLELFF.

In its sample, this clone was seen once. V and J are TRBV4-1 and TRBJ2-7, with 7 bases identical to TRBD1. V dropped 4 bases and J dropped 1; count of bases not matched to a gene: 4. The germline V gene encodes CDR1 MGHRA and CDR2 YSYEKL. CDR3 size: 14 residues. The CDR3 loop reads CASSRDRVSYEQYF. Here the CDR3 DNA reads TGCGCCAGCAGCCGAGACAGGGTGTCCTACGAGCAGTACTTC.

The chain has TRBV7-6 and TRBJ2-7; TRBD2 matches 13 bases. V dropped 5 bases and J dropped 3; count of bases not matched to a gene: 10. The CDR3 contains 17 residues. Germline CDR1 and CDR2: SGHVS and FNYEAQ. The DNA of the CDR3 is TGTGCCAGCAGCCCCGGACTAGCGGGAGCCTTAGACTACGAGCAGTACTTC. It codes for CASSPGLAGALDYEQYF.

V gene TRBV28 combines with J gene TRBJ2-1; 14 bases map to TRBD2. The V gene end was trimmed by 6 bases and the J gene end by 4 bases; junction bases not matched to a gene: 5. CDR1 MDHEN and CDR2 SYDVKM come from the germline V gene. This CDR3 is 16 amino acids long. CDR3 coding DNA: TGTGCCAGCAGGGGACTAGCGGGAGCCTTTTACAATGAGCAGTTCTTC. Protein: CASRGLAGAFYNEQFF.

The rearrangement links TRBV6-1 to TRBJ2-5; 8 bases fit TRBD2. Germline V lookup: CDR1 MNHNS, CDR2 SASEGT. The length of the CDR3 is 13 residues. V lost 6 bases, J lost 2 bases, and 2 bases stayed unmatched. CDR3 DNA sequence: TGTGCCAGCAGGAAGCGGGGGCAAGAGACCCAGTACTTC. It encodes CASRKRGQETQYF.

The V gene is TRBV13, the J gene TRBJ2-1; D possibly corresponds to TRBD2 (5 bases). The CDR3 loop spans 13 amino acids. Germline CDR1 PRHDT, CDR2 FYEKMQ (reference sequence). V dropped 2 bases and J dropped 12 bases, with 14 bases sitting between them. CDR3 DNA: TGTGCCAGCAGCTTATACTCCGATGGAGGGCAGTTCTTC. As protein: CASSLYSDGGQFF.

The rearrangement uses TRBV10-3 and TRBJ1-2; no clear D gene. Looked up from germline, CDR1 is ENHRY and CDR2 is SYGVKD. V dropped 6 bases and J dropped 5 bases, with 16 bases sitting between them. This CDR3 is built from 14 residues. CDR3 nucleotide sequence: TGTGCCATCAGACTTACAGAGATGTCTTATGGCTACACCTTC. It translates to CAIRLTEMSYGYTF.

The V and J genes are TRBV30 and TRBJ2-1; 9 nucleotides match TRBD2. After removal of 1 base from V and 5 bases from J, the junction contained 6 bases not matched to a gene. The CDR3 consists of 15 residues. Germline V gene sequence: CDR1 GTSNPN, CDR2 SVGIG (reference sequence). CDR3 coding DNA: TGTGCCTGGAGTGCTCAGCGGGGGGCCAACAATGAGCAGTTCTTC. Translating it yields CAWSAQRGANNEQFF.

V and J are TRBV11-2 and TRBJ2-5, with TRBD2 matching 12 bases. The germline gives CDR1 SGHAT, CDR2 FQNNGV. V gave up 5 bases and J gave up 5 bases; unmatched junction bases: 3. This CDR3 comprises 14 residues. CDR3 in DNA: TGTGCCAGCAGCCCGGGGACTAGCGGGGAGACCCAGTACTTC. Amino acids: CASSPGTSGETQYF.

V and J are TRBV19 and TRBJ1-5; D not certain. The CDR3 has 14 amino acids. The V and J ends lost 5 bases and 9 bases respectively, with 17 bases between them. CDR1 and CDR2 (germline): LNHDA, SQIVND (reference sequence). DNA for the CDR3: TGTGCCAGTAGTGGGCCAGGAAGAGATCTGCCCCAGCATTTT. This encodes CASSGPGRDLPQHF.

This chain uses TRBV28 with TRBJ2-7; 8 bases align to TRBD2. This CDR3 is 15 amino acids long. V shed 1 base and J 5 bases; nucleotides not matched to a gene: 7. Germline V gene data show CDR1 as MDHEN and CDR2 as SYDVKM. The DNA for the CDR3 is TGTGCCAGCAGTTTATTGGGACTAGACGTCCACGAGCAGTACTTC. This gives the protein CASSLLGLDVHEQYF. The variable domain in full, completed from reference TRBV28 and TRBJ2-7, reads DVKVTQSSRYLVKRTGEKVFLECVQDMDHENMFWYRQDPGLGLRLIYFSYDVKMKEKGDIPEGYSVSREKKERFSLILESASTNQTSMYLCASSLLGLDVHEQYFGPGTRLTVT.

The chain links TRBV18 to TRBJ2-2; D is perhaps TRBD2 (5 bases). The CDR3 has 14 residues. V was cut by 3 bases and J by 3 bases, with 8 bases left in between. Per germline, CDR1 KGHSH and CDR2 LQKENI. The CDR3 nucleotides read TGTGCCAGCTCACCGATGCGGGACACCGGGGAGCTGTTTTTT. It specifies CASSPMRDTGELFF. The entire variable domain, with the rest obtained from reference TRBV18 and TRBJ2-2, is as follows: NAGVMQNPRHLVRRRGQEARLRCSPMKGHSHVYWYRQLPEEGLKFMVYLQKENIIDESGMPKERFSAEFPKEGPSILRIQQVVRGDSAAYFCASSPMRDTGELFFGEGSRLTVL.

About this clone itself: The same CDR3 can be traced to other DNA sequences in this sample. The rearrangement links TRBV5-4 to TRBJ2-1; 9 nucleotides match TRBD1. Germline values: CDR1 SGHNT, CDR2 YYREEE (reference sequence). CDR3 length: 14 residues. V dropped 4 bases and J dropped 7; count of bases not matched to a gene: 6. CDR3 nucleotide sequence: TGTGCCAGCAGCCTGGGACAGGGTGAGAATGAGCAGTTCTTC. Protein sequence: CASSLGQGENEQFF.